One T cell receptor beta chain is described in this entry. Its antigen is currently not known. No base quality values were provided; no much bigger clone lies one nucleotide off. The protocol used for the library was the immunoSEQ multiplex PCR assay. TCRdb stores this immuneACCESS table with in-frame sequences only. Part of the clones is absent; in the studies checked, under half of the shortfall reflects unresolved V genes, and no reason is known for the rest. Counted in this sample were 93,000 or so clones; about 91% of them appeared once. Together, the top ten hold roughly 0.93% of the sample. The entry originates in a study of T cell changes during pregnancy in multiple sclerosis (dated by TCRdb to the late 2010s). In terms of the full investigation: The study examined how the T cell repertoire changed over the course of pregnancy in women with multiple sclerosis.

Trimming takes 0 bases off V and 2 bases off J; junction bases not matched to a gene: 8. The CDR1 and CDR2 encoded by the germline V gene are SGHDT and YYEEEE. The CDR3 covers 17 residues, taking in both the cysteine and the phenylalanine. Here the CDR3 DNA is all that survives: 51 bases in frame from base 1. The sample consisted of peripheral blood, taken after pregnancy. The rearranged chain carries TRBV5-6 and TRBJ2-3; 8 central nucleotides agree with TRBD2. The source is a female donor with multiple sclerosis, enrolled in a pregnancy study. The DNA sequence follows: TGTGCCAGCAGCTTGGTTGTTTCGGGGGGGCACACAGATACGCAGTATTTT. The resulting protein is CASSLVVSGGHTDTQYF.